Each of the 7 T cell receptor beta chains below was sequenced from the same sample in a study of blood T cell repertoires in COVID-19. Generated by immunoSEQ multiplex PCR, the TCRdb table keeps only in-frame clones and is missing some. The repertoire includes around 75,000 clones, around 89% of them detected once, and 4% to 6.5% sits in the top ten. Source material: peripheral blood. Source of these receptors: a man over 45 with acute or convalescent COVID-19.

V is TRBV2 and J is TRBJ1-5; the D gene is possibly TRBD1 (5 bases). The length of the CDR3 is 14 residues. V dropped 4 bases and J dropped 3 bases, with 10 bases sitting between them. The germline gives CDR1 SNHLY, CDR2 FYNNEI. CDR3 sequence reads: CASSGQNSNQPQHF. CDR3 sequence (DNA): TGTGCCAGCAGTGGACAGAATTCCAATCAGCCCCAGCATTTT. Variable domain in full (rest from reference TRBV2 and TRBJ1-5): EPEVTQTPSHQVTQMGQEVILRCVPISNHLYFYWYRQILGQKVEFLVSFYNNEISEKSEIFDDQFSVERPDGSNFTLKIRSTKLEDSAMYFCASSGQNSNQPQHFGDGTRLSIL.

The gene calls are TRBV19 and TRBJ1-6, with TRBD1 matching over 9 bases. The CDR3 extends over 16 amino acids. Germline assignment: CDR1 LNHDA and CDR2 SQIVND (reference sequence). Trimming took 9 bases from V and 7 from J; bases not matched to a gene: 13. CDR3 sequence: CASNEGAGTGNSPLHF. The CDR3 DNA is TGTGCCAGCAATGAAGGGGCCGGGACAGGGAATTCACCCCTCCACTTT.

The chain couples TRBV4-1 to TRBJ2-3; perhaps TRBD1 as D (6 bases). V lost 2 bases to trimming and J lost 2 bases, with 8 bases between them. The CDR3 totals 14 residues. Germline CDR1 is MGHRA and CDR2 is YSYEKL. Here the CDR3 reads CASSQQGITDTQYF. The CDR3 DNA sequence: TGCGCCAGCAGCCAACAGGGGATCACAGATACGCAGTATTTT.

The CDR3 coding sequence is TGTGCCAGCACCAGGACAGGGAGTTACTATGGCTACACCTTC. Its protein is CASTRTGSYYGYTF. This chain joins TRBV5-8 and TRBJ1-2; 8 bases line up with TRBD1. Trimming took 6 bases from V and 3 from J; bases not matched to a gene: 7. Looked up from germline, CDR1 is SGHTS and CDR2 is YDEGEE. The CDR3 sequence is 14 residues long.

The chain combines TRBV6-1 with TRBJ1-6, with D hard to call. CDR1 is MNHNS, CDR2 SASEGT, per germline. This CDR3 spans 16 amino acids. The V end lost 1 base, the J end lost 10 bases, and 17 bases lay between the germline ends. The DNA for the CDR3 is TGTGCCAGCAGTGAAGACCGGGTCAGTTTAAGATCACCCCTCCACTTT. It encodes CASSEDRVSLRSPLHF.

This sequence joins TRBV10-1 and TRBJ2-2, with 8 positions matching TRBD2. The CDR3 totals 14 residues. V dropped 5 bases and J dropped 6; count of bases not matched to a gene: 5. The germline V gene has CDR1 WNHNN and CDR2 SYGVQD (reference sequence). The CDR3 is CASSSGSTPGELFF. The CDR3 region has the DNA TGCGCCAGCAGTAGCGGGAGCACTCCCGGGGAGCTGTTTTTT.

The chain couples TRBV19 to TRBJ2-5; 7 bases fit TRBD2. The germline V gene encodes CDR1 LNHDA and CDR2 SQIVND (reference sequence). The CDR3 runs 13 residues. J lost 5 bases, V lost 9 bases, and 9 bases had no gene match. In DNA, the CDR3 is TGTGCCAGCGGAAAGGGAGGGCCCGAGACCCAGTACTTC. Translating gives CASGKGGPETQYF. The full variable domain, its missing parts supplied by reference TRBV19 and TRBJ2-5, is DGGITQSPKYLFRKEGQNVTLSCEQNLNHDAMYWYRQDPGQGLRLIYYSQIVNDFQKGDIAEGYSVSREKKESFPLTVTSAQKNPTAFYLCASGKGGPETQYFGPGTRLLVL.